A selection of T cell receptor beta chains follows, all from one sample in a study of post-analysis software for immune sequencing data. TCRdb re-called the PCR reads through MiXCR, storing one row per CDR3 protein. The sample records about 810,000 distinct CDR3 sequences, roughly 50% being singletons. The sample comprised blood. These receptors were obtained from a girl between 10 and 17 years old with multiple sclerosis. CDR3s include the opening cysteine and the closing phenylalanine or tryptophan. The order of the fields is D gene, V gene, clone size, J gene, CDR3 length, CDR3 protein, CDR3 DNA. A D gene is named only where the DNA matches it firmly. Not all rows give a size; the values are once, few, many and, for expanded clones, a class.

-	TRBV5-6	-	TRBJ2-6	17	CASSLYGGSSGANVLTF	TGTGCCAGCAGCTTGTACGGGGGTAGCTCTGGGGCCAACGTCCTGACTTTC
TRBD2	TRBV6-5	-	TRBJ2-3	15	CASSYSGEITDTQYF	TGTGCCAGCAGTTACAGCGGGGAAATCACAGATACGCAGTATTTT
TRBD2	TRBV20-1	few	TRBJ2-4	18	CSARDLHGLAGVKNIQYF	TGCAGTGCTAGAGATCTCCATGGACTAGCGGGAGTGAAAAACATTCAGTACTTC
-	TRBV11-2	once	TRBJ1-2	14	CASKTWAGDYGYTF	TGTGCCAGCAAGACCTGGGCAGGGGACTATGGCTACACCTTC
TRBD2	TRBV10-3	few	TRBJ2-7	16	CAISELLAGGGHEQYF	TGTGCCATCAGTGAGTTACTAGCGGGGGGAGGCCACGAGCAGTACTTC
TRBD2	TRBV5-1	-	TRBJ2-3	17	CASSTSGRGGLTDTQYF	TGCGCCAGCAGCACCTCCGGGAGGGGGGGCCTCACAGATACGCAGTATTTT
-	TRBV6-5	few	TRBJ1-5	15	CASGGGALGGEPQHF	TGTGCCAGTGGCGGGGGGGCCCTGGGGGGAGAGCCCCAGCATTTT
-	TRBV7-6	-	TRBJ2-2	14	CASRGGSMTGELFF	TGTGCCAGCCGAGGGGGTTCGATGACCGGGGAGCTGTTTTTT
-	TRBV10-3	-	TRBJ2-5	15	CAISEVREREETQYF	TGTGCCATCAGTGAAGTACGGGAAAGAGAGGAGACCCAGTACTTC
-	TRBV29-1	-	TRBJ1-1	14	CSVEGRGLSTEAFF	TGCAGCGTTGAAGGGCGCGGGTTGAGCACTGAAGCTTTCTTT
TRBD1	TRBV6-1	-	TRBJ2-4	16	CASSEEPGGAKNIQYF	TGTGCCAGCAGTGAAGAGCCAGGGGGAGCCAAAAACATTCAGTACTTC
TRBD2	TRBV20-1	-	TRBJ2-3	18	CSARDSRPAGVVTDTQYF	TGCAGTGCTAGAGATTCCCGCCCAGCGGGAGTAGTCACAGATACGCAGTATTTT
-	TRBV10-2	-	TRBJ1-2	12	CASSVNRDGYTF	TGCGCCAGCAGCGTGAACAGGGATGGCTACACCTTC
-	TRBV25-1	-	TRBJ2-5	15	CASSEFGELQGEQYF	TGTGCCAGCAGTGAATTTGGGGAGCTCCAAGGGGAGCAGTACTTC
TRBD2	TRBV20-1	-	TRBJ2-1	19	CSARDAGSGRPASYNEQFF	TGCAGTGCTAGAGATGCCGGTAGCGGGAGGCCCGCCTCCTACAATGAGCAGTTCTTC
-	TRBV14	-	TRBJ2-3	16	CASSQDMSSTTDTQYF	TGTGCCAGCAGCCAAGATATGTCGTCCACCACAGATACGCAGTATTTT
-	TRBV7-9	-	TRBJ1-2	13	CASSLEQSGGYTF	TGTGCCAGCAGCTTAGAACAGAGCGGTGGCTACACCTTC
-	TRBV7-9	few	TRBJ2-5	14	CASNLRRVGETQYF	TGTGCCAGCAACCTCCGCAGGGTGGGGGAGACCCAGTACTTC
-	TRBV2	-	TRBJ1-2	15	CAGGEDGGHRYGYTF	TGTGCCGGCGGGGAAGACGGCGGACACCGATATGGCTACACCTTC
TRBD1	TRBV12-3/TRBV12-4	-	TRBJ1-4	17	CASSFLTEGQVGEKLFF	TGTGCCAGCAGTTTTCTGACGGAAGGACAGGTGGGGGAAAAACTGTTTTTT
-	TRBV3-1	-	TRBJ2-7	11	CASSQTHEQYF	TGTGCCAGCAGCCAAACCCACGAGCAGTACTTC
TRBD1	TRBV14	once	TRBJ2-5	16	CASSPRKGTDQETQYF	TGTGCCAGCAGCCCCAGAAAGGGGACAGACCAAGAGACCCAGTACTTC
TRBD1	TRBV25-1	-	TRBJ2-1	14	CASSETGGTYEQFF	TGTGCCAGTAGTGAAACAGGGGGCACGTATGAGCAGTTCTTC
TRBD2	TRBV7-7	few	TRBJ2-3	14	CASSPREGTDTQYF	TGTGCTAGCAGTCCCAGGGAGGGTACAGATACGCAGTATTTT
-	TRBV29-1	few	TRBJ2-7	12	CSVEVVLGEQYF	TGCAGCGTTGAAGTCGTCCTCGGGGAGCAGTACTTC
TRBD1	TRBV5-1	few	TRBJ2-1	14	CASMGDRGYNEQFF	TGCGCCAGCATGGGGGACAGGGGCTACAATGAGCAGTTCTTC
-	TRBV12-5	-	TRBJ1-5	14	CASGLGPDTQPQHF	TGTGCTAGTGGTTTGGGGCCCGACACTCAGCCCCAGCATTTT
TRBD2	TRBV29-1	-	TRBJ2-1	15	CSVRLAGSSYNEQFF	TGCAGCGTTCGGCTAGCGGGAAGCTCCTACAATGAGCAGTTCTTC
TRBD2	TRBV6-4	few	TRBJ2-3	16	CASSDSVSGDTDTQYF	TGTGCCAGCAGCGATTCCGTCAGCGGGGACACAGATACGCAGTATTTT
-	TRBV20-1	-	TRBJ2-5	17	CSASGRGNRGYQETQYF	TGCAGTGCTAGTGGACGGGGAAACAGAGGGTACCAAGAGACCCAGTACTTC
-	TRBV20-1	-	TRBJ2-7	14	CSARTGTNNHPQYF	TGCAGTGCTCGAACCGGGACGAACAATCACCCCCAGTACTTC
-	TRBV14	-	TRBJ2-5	15	CASSHRAEVGETQYF	TGTGCCAGCAGCCACAGAGCGGAAGTAGGAGAGACCCAGTACTTC
TRBD2	TRBV20-1	-	TRBJ2-7	12	CSAVRGGYEQYF	TGCAGTGCGGTCCGCGGGGGGTACGAGCAGTACTTC
TRBD1	TRBV27	-	TRBJ2-7	14	CASRLQGGPYEQYF	TGTGCCAGCAGATTACAGGGGGGCCCCTACGAGCAGTACTTC
-	TRBV5-1	-	TRBJ1-2	13	CASSFGAYYGYTF	TGCGCCAGCAGCTTTGGGGCCTACTATGGCTACACCTTC
TRBD2	TRBV7-9	many	TRBJ2-3	15	CASSSGLAGSDTQYF	TGTGCCAGCAGTTCGGGACTAGCGGGATCGGATACGCAGTATTTT
TRBD1	TRBV12-3/TRBV12-4	-	TRBJ2-1	14	CASSFLDRVSEQFF	TGTGCCAGCAGTTTTCTGGACAGGGTGAGTGAGCAGTTCTTC
-	TRBV6-1	-	TRBJ2-3	16	CASSVEIGGAADTQYF	TGTGCCAGCAGTGTAGAAATCGGGGGCGCCGCAGATACGCAGTATTTT
-	TRBV7-9	-	TRBJ2-7	14	CASSLNSQTYEQYF	TGTGCCAGCAGCTTAAACAGTCAGACCTACGAGCAGTACTTC
-	TRBV20-1	-	TRBJ1-4	12	CSARDDDEKLFF	TGCAGTGCTAGGGACGACGATGAAAAACTGTTTTTT
-	TRBV7-8	-	TRBJ2-5	17	CASSPGRGLQLQETQYF	TGTGCCAGCAGCCCAGGACGGGGCCTCCAACTCCAAGAGACCCAGTACTTC
TRBD1	TRBV14	-	TRBJ2-1	16	CASSQVVTGELNEQFF	TGTGCCAGCAGCCAAGTTGTGACAGGGGAACTCAATGAGCAGTTCTTC
-	TRBV15	-	TRBJ2-3	14	CATSREGGRDTQYF	TGTGCCACCAGCAGGGAAGGCGGCAGGGATACGCAGTATTTT
-	TRBV29-1	-	TRBJ2-2	10	CSVGTGELFF	TGCAGCGTTGGTACCGGGGAGCTGTTTTTT
TRBD1	TRBV20-1	-	TRBJ2-7	15	CSARAGTAVSDEQYF	TGCAGTGCTAGAGCCGGGACAGCCGTGAGCGACGAGCAGTACTTC